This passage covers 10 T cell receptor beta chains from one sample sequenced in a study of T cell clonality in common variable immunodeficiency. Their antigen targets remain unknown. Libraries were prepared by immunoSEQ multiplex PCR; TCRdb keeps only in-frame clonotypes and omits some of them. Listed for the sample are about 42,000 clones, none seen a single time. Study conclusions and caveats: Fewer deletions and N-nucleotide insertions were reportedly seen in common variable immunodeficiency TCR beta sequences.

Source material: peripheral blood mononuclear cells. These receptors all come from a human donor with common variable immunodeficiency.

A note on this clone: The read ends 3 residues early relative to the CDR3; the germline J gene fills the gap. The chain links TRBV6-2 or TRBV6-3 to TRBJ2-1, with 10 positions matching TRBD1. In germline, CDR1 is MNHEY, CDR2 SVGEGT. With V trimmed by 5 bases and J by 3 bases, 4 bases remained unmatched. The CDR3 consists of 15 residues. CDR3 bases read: TGTGCCAGCAGTCAGACAGGGGGCCACTACAATGAG. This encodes CASSQTGGHYNE. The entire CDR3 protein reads CASSQTGGHYNEQFF.

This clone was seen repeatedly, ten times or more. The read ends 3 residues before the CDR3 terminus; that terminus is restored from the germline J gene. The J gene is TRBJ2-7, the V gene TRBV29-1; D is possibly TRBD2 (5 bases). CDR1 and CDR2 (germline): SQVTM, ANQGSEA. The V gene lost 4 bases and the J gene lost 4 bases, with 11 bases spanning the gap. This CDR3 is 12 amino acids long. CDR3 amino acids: CSVGGHGYEQYF. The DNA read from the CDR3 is TGCAGCGTTGGCGGGCATGGGTACGAG.

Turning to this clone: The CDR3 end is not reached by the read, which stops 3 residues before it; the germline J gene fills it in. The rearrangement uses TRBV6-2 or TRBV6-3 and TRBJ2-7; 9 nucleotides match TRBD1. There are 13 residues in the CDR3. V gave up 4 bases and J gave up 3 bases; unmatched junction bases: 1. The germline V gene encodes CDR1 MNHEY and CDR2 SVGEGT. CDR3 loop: CASSSDRGYEQYF. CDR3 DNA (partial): TGTGCCAGCAGTTCGGACAGGGGCTACGAG.

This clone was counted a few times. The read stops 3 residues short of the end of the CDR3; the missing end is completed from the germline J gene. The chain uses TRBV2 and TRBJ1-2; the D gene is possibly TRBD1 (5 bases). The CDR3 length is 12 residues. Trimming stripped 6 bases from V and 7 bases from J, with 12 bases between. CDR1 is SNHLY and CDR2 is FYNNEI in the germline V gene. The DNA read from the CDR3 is TGTGCCAGCAGGGGGCGTTCGTCTGGC. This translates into CASRGRSSG. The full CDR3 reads CASRGRSSGYTF. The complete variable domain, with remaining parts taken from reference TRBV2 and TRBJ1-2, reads EPEVTQTPSHQVTQMGQEVILRCVPISNHLYFYWYRQILGQKVEFLVSFYNNEISEKSEIFDDQFSVERPDGSNFTLKIRSTKLEDSAMYFCASRGRSSGYTFGSGTRLTVV.

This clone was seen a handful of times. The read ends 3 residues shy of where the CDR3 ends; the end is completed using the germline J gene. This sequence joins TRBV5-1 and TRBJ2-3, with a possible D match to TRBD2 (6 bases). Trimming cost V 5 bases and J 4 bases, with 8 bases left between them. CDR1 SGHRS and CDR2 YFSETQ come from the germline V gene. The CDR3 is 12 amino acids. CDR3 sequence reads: CASREGADTQYF. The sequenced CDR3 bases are TGCGCCAGCAGGGAGGGCGCAGATACG.

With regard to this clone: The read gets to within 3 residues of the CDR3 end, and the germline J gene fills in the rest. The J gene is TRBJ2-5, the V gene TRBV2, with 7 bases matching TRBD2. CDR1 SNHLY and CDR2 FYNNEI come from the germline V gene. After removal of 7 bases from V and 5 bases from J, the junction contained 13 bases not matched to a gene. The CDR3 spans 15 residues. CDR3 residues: CASIPPDWRGETQYF. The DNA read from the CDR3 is TGTGCCAGCATCCCCCCGGACTGGCGGGGGGAGACC.

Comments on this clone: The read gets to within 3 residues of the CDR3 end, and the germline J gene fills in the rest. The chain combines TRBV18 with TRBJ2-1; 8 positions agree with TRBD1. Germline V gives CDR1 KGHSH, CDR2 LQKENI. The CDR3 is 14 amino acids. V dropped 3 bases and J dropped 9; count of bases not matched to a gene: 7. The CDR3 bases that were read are TGTGCCAGCTCACCTATTAAACAGGGGGGTGAG. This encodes CASSPIKQGGE. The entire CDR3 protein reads CASSPIKQGGEQFF. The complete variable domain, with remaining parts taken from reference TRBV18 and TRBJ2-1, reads NAGVMQNPRHLVRRRGQEARLRCSPMKGHSHVYWYRQLPEEGLKFMVYLQKENIIDESGMPKERFSAEFPKEGPSILRIQQVVRGDSAAYFCASSPIKQGGEQFFGPGTRLTVL.

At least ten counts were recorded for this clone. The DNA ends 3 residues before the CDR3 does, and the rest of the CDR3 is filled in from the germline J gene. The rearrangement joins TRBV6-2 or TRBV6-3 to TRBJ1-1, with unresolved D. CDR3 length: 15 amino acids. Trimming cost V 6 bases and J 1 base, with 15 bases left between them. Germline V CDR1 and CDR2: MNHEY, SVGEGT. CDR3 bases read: TGTGCCAGCAGGCCAACCTCGGCAGGGAACACTGAA. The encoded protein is CASRPTSAGNTE. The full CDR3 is CASRPTSAGNTEAFF.

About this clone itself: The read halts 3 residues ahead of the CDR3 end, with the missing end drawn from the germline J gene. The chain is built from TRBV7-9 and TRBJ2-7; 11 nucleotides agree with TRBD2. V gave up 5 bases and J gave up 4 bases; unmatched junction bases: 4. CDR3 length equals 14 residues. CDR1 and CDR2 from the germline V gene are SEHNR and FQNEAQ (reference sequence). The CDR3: CASSITSGGYEQYF. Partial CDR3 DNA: TGTGCCAGCAGCATCACTAGCGGGGGATACGAG.

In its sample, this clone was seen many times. CDR3 amino acids: CASSQNRGPYEQYF. The CDR3 DNA, read in part, is TGTGCCAGCAGCCAGAACAGGGGGCCGTACGAG. The rearrangement links TRBV2 to TRBJ2-7, with 9 bases identical to TRBD1. The read terminates 3 residues before the CDR3 end, so the remaining end is supplied by the germline J gene. The CDR3 runs 14 residues. V lost 6 bases and J lost 4; bases outside the gene matches: 7. Germline V gene lookup returns CDR1 SNHLY and CDR2 FYNNEI.